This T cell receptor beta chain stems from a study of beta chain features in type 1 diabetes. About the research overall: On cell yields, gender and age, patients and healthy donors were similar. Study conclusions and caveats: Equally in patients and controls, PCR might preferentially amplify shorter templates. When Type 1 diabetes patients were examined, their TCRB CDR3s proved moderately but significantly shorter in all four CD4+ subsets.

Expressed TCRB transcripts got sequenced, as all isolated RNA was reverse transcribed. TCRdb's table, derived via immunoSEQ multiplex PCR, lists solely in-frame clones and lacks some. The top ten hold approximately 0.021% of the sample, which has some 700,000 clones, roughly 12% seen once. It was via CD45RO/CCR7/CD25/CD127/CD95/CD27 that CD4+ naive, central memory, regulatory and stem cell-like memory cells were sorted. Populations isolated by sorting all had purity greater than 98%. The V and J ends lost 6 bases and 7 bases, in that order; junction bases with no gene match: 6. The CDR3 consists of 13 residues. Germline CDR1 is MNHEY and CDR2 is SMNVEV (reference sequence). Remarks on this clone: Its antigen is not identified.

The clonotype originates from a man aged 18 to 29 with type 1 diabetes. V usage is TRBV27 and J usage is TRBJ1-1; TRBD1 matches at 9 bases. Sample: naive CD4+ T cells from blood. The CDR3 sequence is CASRDRGSFEAFF. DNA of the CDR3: TGTGCCAGCAGGGACAGGGGTTCGTTTGAAGCTTTCTTT.